One and the same sample provided the 6 T cell receptor beta chains below, sequenced in a study of T cell clonotyping in hematopoietic cell transplantation. Sequenced by immunoSEQ multiplex PCR; TCRdb stores in-frame clones only, minus some. The sample holds 9,200 or so clones, 95% to 97% seen once. The source material was peripheral blood mononuclear cells, sampled 100 days after allogeneic stem cell transplant. These receptors originate from a male patient between 60 and 69 years old who had an allogeneic stem cell transplant from a related donor, so the T cells may come from the graft donor. Some clones in this sample may be carry-over from other donors' samples.

V is TRBV6-1 and J is TRBJ1-2; TRBD1 matches at 9 bases. After removal of 6 bases from V and 6 bases from J, the junction contained 8 bases not matched to a gene. Germline CDR1 is MNHNS and CDR2 is SASEGT. The CDR3 spans 14 residues. The CDR3 region has the DNA TGTGCCAGCAGGTACCCGGGACAGGGCCATGGCTACACCTTC. Translation: CASRYPGQGHGYTF.

In regard to this clone: One end of the junction varies from germline; a read error may be responsible. This chain links TRBV7-7 with TRBJ2-5; TRBD1 agrees at 11 bases. The CDR3 spans 15 residues. Germline-derived CDR1 and CDR2 are SSHAT and FNYEAQ (reference sequence). The CDR3 reads CASSLGTGGQETQYF. CDR3 nucleotide sequence: TGTGCTAGCAGCTTGGGGACAGGGGGCCAAGAGACCCAGTACTTC.

This rearrangement joins TRBV29-1 to TRBJ2-7; D gene unclear. The CDR3 covers 11 residues. With 2 bases removed from V and 4 bases from J, the gap between germline ends came to 6 bases. Germline V gene lookup returns CDR1 SQVTM and CDR2 ANQGSEA. The CDR3 nucleotides are TGCAGCGTTGAATGGGGTTACGAGCAGTACTTC. It codes for CSVEWGYEQYF.

The V gene is TRBV2, the J gene TRBJ1-5; 8 bases agree with TRBD1. The germline gives CDR1 SNHLY, CDR2 FYNNEI. The CDR3 has 16 residues. The V and J ends lost 8 bases and 5 bases, in that order; junction bases with no gene match: 14. CDR3 region: CASQQGVLRADQPQHF. The CDR3 DNA reads TGTGCCAGCCAACAGGGGGTCCTTCGAGCCGATCAGCCCCAGCATTTT.

The rearrangement links TRBV14 to TRBJ1-2; possible D gene TRBD1, 5 bases. V was shortened by 4 bases and J by 3 bases, with 9 bases between the two germline ends. Germline-derived CDR1 and CDR2 are SGHDN and FVKESK. The CDR3 loop spans 13 amino acids. CDR3 nucleotide sequence: TGTGCCAGCAGCCGGGGGATCTACTATGGCTACACCTTC. Residues: CASSRGIYYGYTF.

This chain joins TRBV11-1 and TRBJ1-2; D is ambiguous. Germline values: CDR1 SGHAT, CDR2 FQDESV (reference sequence). V lost 5 bases and J lost 2, with 15 bases in between. The CDR3 is 15 residues long. The CDR3 sequence: CASSPTSDGNYGYTF. The CDR3 DNA follows: TGTGCCAGCAGCCCCACCTCCGACGGGAACTATGGCTACACCTTC.